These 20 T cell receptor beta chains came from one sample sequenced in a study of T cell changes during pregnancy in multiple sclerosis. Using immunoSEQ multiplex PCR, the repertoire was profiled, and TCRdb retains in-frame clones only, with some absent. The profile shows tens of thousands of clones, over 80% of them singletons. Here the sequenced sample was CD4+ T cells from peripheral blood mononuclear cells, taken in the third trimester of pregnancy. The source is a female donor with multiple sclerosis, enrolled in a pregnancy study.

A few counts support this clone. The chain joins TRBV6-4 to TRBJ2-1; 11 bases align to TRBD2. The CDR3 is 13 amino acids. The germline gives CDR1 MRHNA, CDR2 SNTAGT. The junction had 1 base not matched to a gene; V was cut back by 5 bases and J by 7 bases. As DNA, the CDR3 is TGTGCCAGCAGTTGGACTAGCGGGAATGAGCAGTTCTTC. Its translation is CASSWTSGNEQFF.

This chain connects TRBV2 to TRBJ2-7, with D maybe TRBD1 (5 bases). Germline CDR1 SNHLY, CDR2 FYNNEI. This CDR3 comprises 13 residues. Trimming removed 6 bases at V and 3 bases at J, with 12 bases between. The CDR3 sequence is CASRETANYEQYF. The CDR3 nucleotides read TGTGCCAGCAGAGAGACAGCAAACTACGAGCAGTACTTC.

The CDR3 region is CASSKDSPLGYTF. The CDR3 DNA reads as TGTGCCAGCAGTAAGGACAGTCCCCTTGGCTACACCTTC. This chain links TRBV28 with TRBJ1-2; TRBD1 is a possible D gene (6 bases). The CDR3 covers 13 residues. Germline-derived CDR1 and CDR2 are MDHEN and SYDVKM. Trimming removed 5 bases from V and 7 bases from J, with 14 bases in between.

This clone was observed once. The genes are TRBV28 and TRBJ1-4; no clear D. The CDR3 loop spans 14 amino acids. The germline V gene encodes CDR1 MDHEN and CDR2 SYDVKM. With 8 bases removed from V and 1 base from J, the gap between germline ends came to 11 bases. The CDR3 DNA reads TGTGCCAGCGGGAGGAGAGAAACTAATGAAAAACTGTTTTTT. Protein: CASGRRETNEKLFF.

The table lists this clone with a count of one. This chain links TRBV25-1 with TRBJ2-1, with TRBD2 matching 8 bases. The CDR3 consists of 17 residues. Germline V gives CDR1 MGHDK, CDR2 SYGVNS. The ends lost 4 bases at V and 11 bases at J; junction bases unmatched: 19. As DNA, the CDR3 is TGTGCCAGCAGTGGGGGGAAAGGGACTAGGGTCGGAAATCAGCAGTTCTTC. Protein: CASSGGKGTRVGNQQFF.

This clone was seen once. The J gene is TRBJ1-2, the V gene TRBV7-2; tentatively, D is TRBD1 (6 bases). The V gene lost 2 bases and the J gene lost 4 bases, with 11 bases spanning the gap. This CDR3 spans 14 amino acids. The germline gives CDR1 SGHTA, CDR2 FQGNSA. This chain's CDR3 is CASSLQGLSYGYTF. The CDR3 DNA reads TGTGCCAGCAGCTTACAGGGGCTTTCCTATGGCTACACCTTC.

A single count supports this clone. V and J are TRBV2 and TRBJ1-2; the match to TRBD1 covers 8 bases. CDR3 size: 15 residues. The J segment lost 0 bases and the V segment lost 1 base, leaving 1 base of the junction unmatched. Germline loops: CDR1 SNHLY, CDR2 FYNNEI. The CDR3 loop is CASSEVQGANYGYTF. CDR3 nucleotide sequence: TGTGCCAGCAGTGAAGTACAGGGGGCTAACTATGGCTACACCTTC.

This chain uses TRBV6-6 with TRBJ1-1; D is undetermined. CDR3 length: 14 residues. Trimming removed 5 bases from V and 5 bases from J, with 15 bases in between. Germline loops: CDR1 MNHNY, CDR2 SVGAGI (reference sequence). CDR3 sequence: CASSTLVQRTEAFF. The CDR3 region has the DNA TGTGCCAGCAGTACCCTCGTCCAGAGGACTGAAGCTTTCTTT.

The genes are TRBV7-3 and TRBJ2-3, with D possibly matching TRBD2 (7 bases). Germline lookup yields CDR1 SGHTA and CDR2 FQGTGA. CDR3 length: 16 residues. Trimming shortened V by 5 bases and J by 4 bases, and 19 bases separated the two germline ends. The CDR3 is CASSLVRGAGADTQYF. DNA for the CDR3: TGTGCCAGCAGCCTAGTCCGGGGGGCGGGTGCAGATACGCAGTATTTT.

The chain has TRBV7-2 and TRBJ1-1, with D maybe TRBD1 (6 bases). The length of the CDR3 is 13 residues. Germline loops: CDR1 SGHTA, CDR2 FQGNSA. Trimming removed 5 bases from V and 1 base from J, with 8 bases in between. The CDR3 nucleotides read TGTGCCAGCAGCCTACAGGGGAACACTGAAGCTTTCTTT. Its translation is CASSLQGNTEAFF.

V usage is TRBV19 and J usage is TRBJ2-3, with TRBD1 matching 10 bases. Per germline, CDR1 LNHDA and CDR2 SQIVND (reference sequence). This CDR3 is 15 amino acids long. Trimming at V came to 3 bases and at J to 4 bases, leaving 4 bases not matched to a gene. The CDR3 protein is CASSIFGTGADTQYF. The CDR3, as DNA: TGTGCCAGTAGTATCTTTGGGACAGGGGCAGATACGCAGTATTTT. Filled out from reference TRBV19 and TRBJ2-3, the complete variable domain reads DGGITQSPKYLFRKEGQNVTLSCEQNLNHDAMYWYRQDPGQGLRLIYYSQIVNDFQKGDIAEGYSVSREKKESFPLTVTSAQKNPTAFYLCASSIFGTGADTQYFGPGTRLTVL.

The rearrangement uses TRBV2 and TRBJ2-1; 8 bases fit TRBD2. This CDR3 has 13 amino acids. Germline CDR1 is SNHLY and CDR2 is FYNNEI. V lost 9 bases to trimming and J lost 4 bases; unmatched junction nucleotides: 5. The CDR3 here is CASLTSAYNEQFF. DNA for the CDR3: TGTGCCAGTCTGACTAGCGCTTACAATGAGCAGTTCTTC.

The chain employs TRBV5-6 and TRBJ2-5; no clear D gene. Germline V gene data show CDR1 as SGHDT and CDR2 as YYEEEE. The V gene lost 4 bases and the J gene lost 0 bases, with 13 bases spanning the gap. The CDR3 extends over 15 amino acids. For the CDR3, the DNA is TGTGCCAGCAGCCCACATCTAGAGTACCAAGAGACCCAGTACTTC. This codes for CASSPHLEYQETQYF. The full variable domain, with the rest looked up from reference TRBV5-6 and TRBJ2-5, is DAGVTQSPTHLIKTRGQQVTLRCSPKSGHDTVSWYQQALGQGPQFIFQYYEEEERQRGNFPDRFSGHQFPNYSSELNVNALLLGDSALYLCASSPHLEYQETQYFGPGTRLLVL.

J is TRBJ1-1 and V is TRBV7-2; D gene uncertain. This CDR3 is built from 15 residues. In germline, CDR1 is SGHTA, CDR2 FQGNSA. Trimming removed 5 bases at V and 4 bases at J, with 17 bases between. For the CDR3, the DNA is TGTGCCAGCAGCCGGACCGCGGGCCTCGGCACTGAAGCTTTCTTT. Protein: CASSRTAGLGTEAFF.

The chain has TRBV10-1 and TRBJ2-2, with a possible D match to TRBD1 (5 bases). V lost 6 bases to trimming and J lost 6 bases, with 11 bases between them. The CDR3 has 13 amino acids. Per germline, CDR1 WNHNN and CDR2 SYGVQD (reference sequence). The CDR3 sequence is CASSPRVAGELFF. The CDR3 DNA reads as TGCGCCAGCAGCCCCAGGGTAGCCGGGGAGCTGTTTTTT.

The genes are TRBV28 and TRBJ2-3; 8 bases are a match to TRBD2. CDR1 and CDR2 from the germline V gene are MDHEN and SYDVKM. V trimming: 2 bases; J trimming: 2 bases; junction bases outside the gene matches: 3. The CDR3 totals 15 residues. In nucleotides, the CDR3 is TGTGCCAGCAGTTTAAGCGGGAGTTACACAGATACGCAGTATTTT. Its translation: CASSLSGSYTDTQYF.

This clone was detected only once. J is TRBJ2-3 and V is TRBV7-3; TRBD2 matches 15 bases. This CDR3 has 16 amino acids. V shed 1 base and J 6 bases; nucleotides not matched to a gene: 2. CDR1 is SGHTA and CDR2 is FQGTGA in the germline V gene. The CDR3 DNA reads TGTGCCAGCAGCTTAAAAGGGACTAGCGGGAGGGATACGCAGTATTTT. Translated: CASSLKGTSGRDTQYF.

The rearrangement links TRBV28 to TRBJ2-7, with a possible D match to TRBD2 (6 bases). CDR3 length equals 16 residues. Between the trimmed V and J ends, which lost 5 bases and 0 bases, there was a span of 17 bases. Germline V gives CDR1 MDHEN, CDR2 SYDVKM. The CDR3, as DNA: TGTGCCAGCAGTGAGGGGTTAATAGCGGCCTCCTACGAGCAGTACTTC. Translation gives CASSEGLIAASYEQYF.

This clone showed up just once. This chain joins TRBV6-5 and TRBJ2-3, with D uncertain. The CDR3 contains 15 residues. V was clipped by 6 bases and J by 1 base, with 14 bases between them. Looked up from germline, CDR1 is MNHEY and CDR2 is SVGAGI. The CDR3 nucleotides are TGTGCCAGCAGCACGGGTGGCCTCGGCACAGATACGCAGTATTTT. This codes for CASSTGGLGTDTQYF.

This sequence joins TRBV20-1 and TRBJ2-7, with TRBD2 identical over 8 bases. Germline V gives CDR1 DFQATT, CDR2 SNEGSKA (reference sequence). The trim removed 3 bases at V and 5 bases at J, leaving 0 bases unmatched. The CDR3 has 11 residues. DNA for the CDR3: TGCAGTGCTAGCGGGAGGGACGAGCAGTACTTC. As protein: CSASGRDEQYF.